The 10 T cell receptor beta chains below come from one sample, sequenced in a study of OX40 agonist ivuxolimab in advanced cancers. Measured with immunoSEQ multiplex PCR; TCRdb has only the in-frame clones, and not every one. Among fewer than 85,000 clones listed, 89% were seen once. Sequencing used CD4+ or CD8+ T cells sorted from blood, obtained in a trial of the OX40 agonist ivuxolimab. These receptors were collected from an adult with an advanced solid tumor such as melanoma, head and neck, liver or kidney cancer.

The V gene is TRBV6-4, the J gene TRBJ1-1; perhaps TRBD1 as D (5 bases). Between the trimmed V and J ends, which lost 0 bases and 0 bases, there was a span of 8 bases. The CDR3 runs 15 residues. Per the germline V gene, CDR1 is MRHNA and CDR2 is SNTAGT. The CDR3 nucleotides read TGTGCCAGCAGTGACTCGAACAGGTTGAACACTGAAGCTTTCTTT. Translating gives CASSDSNRLNTEAFF.

The CDR3 coding sequence is TGCGCCAGCAGTTTAGGACTAGCGGGCGCTTGGGATGAGCAGTTCTTC. It is translated as CASSLGLAGAWDEQFF. The rearrangement uses TRBV4-1 and TRBJ2-1; 11 nucleotides match TRBD2. Per germline, CDR1 MGHRA and CDR2 YSYEKL. J gave up 8 bases and V 6 bases, and 12 bases lay outside the gene matches. This CDR3 is 16 amino acids long.

The chain links TRBV5-1 to TRBJ2-7; perhaps TRBD1 as D (5 bases). From germline, CDR1 is SGHRS and CDR2 YFSETQ. CDR3 size: 15 residues. Trimming took off 0 bases at V and 5 bases at J, with 15 bases between the two ends. The CDR3 coding sequence is TGCGCCAGCAGCTTGGGGGTTGAGTGGGGCCACGAGCAGTACTTC. It yields the protein CASSLGVEWGHEQYF.

This rearrangement joins TRBV28 to TRBJ2-7, with TRBD2 identical over 10 bases. Germline CDR1 MDHEN, CDR2 SYDVKM. J gave up 4 bases and V 4 bases, and 10 bases lay outside the gene matches. The CDR3 length is 16 residues. Here the CDR3 reads CASSSLAGGPLYEQYF. The CDR3 DNA follows: TGTGCCAGCAGTTCTTTAGCGGGAGGACCCCTTTACGAGCAGTACTTC.

This rearrangement joins TRBV14 to TRBJ2-3; D remains unclear. V was cut by 5 bases and J by 2 bases, with 5 bases left in between. Germline assignment: CDR1 SGHDN and CDR2 FVKESK. The CDR3 has 12 amino acids. The CDR3 bases are TGTGCCAGCAGCTACAACACAGATACGCAGTATTTT. Amino acid sequence: CASSYNTDTQYF.

The gene calls are TRBV5-1 and TRBJ2-1; perhaps TRBD2 as D (5 bases). Germline V CDR1 and CDR2: SGHRS, YFSETQ. V lost 5 bases, J lost 1 base, and 10 bases lay in between. This CDR3 has 14 residues. The DNA for the CDR3 is TGCGCCAGCAGTAGCGTTCTATCCTACAATGAGCAGTTCTTC. This sequence encodes CASSSVLSYNEQFF. Using reference TRBV5-1 and TRBJ2-1 for the parts outside the CDR3, the full variable domain is KAGVTQTPRYLIKTRGQQVTLSCSPISGHRSVSWYQQTPGQGLQFLFEYFSETQRNKGNFPGRFSGRQFSNSRSEMNVSTLELGDSALYLCASSSVLSYNEQFFGPGTRLTVL.

V gene TRBV12-5 combines with J gene TRBJ2-3; 9 bases are shared with TRBD2. With V trimmed by 6 bases and J by 6 bases, 7 bases remained unmatched. In germline, CDR1 is LGHNT, CDR2 FRNRAP. This CDR3 is 14 amino acids long. The CDR3 protein is CASGILAGSDTQYF. As DNA, the CDR3 is TGTGCTAGTGGAATTCTAGCGGGGAGTGATACGCAGTATTTT.

This chain joins TRBV29-1 and TRBJ1-1, with a tentative D call TRBD1 (5 bases). CDR3 length equals 14 residues. CDR1 is SQVTM and CDR2 is ANQGSEA in the germline V gene. V gave up 8 bases and J gave up 0 bases, with 16 bases separating them. CDR3 protein: CSLGGGGMNTEAFF. As DNA, the CDR3 is TGCAGCCTCGGGGGGGGAGGGATGAACACTGAAGCTTTCTTT.

The CDR3 is CASSQDSRRGVGGNTIYF. CDR3 in DNA: TGTGCCAGCAGCCAAGATTCCCGCAGGGGGGTAGGTGGAAACACCATATATTTT. The rearrangement uses TRBV4-2 and TRBJ1-3, with 7 bases matching TRBD1. There are 18 residues in the CDR3. Germline lookup yields CDR1 LGHNA and CDR2 YNFKEQ. Trimming cost V 0 bases and J 3 bases; bases outside gene matches: 11.

CDR3 residues: CATSRGTAQETQYF. In DNA, the CDR3 is TGTGCCACCAGCAGAGGAACAGCGCAAGAGACCCAGTACTTC. The V call is TRBV15, the J call TRBJ2-5; D unclear. This CDR3 has 14 amino acids. Germline assignment: CDR1 LNHNV and CDR2 YYDKDF (reference sequence). V lost 1 base and J 2 bases, leaving 8 bases between the germline ends.